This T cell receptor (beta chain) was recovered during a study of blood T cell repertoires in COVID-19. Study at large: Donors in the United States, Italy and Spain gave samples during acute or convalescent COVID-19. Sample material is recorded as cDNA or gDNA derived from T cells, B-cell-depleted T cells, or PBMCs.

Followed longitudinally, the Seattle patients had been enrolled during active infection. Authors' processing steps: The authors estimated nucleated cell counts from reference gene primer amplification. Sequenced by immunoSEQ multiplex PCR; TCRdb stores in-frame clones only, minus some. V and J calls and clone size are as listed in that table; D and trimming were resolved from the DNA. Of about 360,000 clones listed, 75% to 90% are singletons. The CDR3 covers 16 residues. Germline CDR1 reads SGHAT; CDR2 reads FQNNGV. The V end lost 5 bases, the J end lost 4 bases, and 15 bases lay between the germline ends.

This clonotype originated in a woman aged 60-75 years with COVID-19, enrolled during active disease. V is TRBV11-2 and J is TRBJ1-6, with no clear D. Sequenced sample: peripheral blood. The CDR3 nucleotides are TGTGCCAGCAGCACCCGGGTTGTCGAGTATAATTCACCCCTCCACTTT. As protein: CASSTRVVEYNSPLHF.